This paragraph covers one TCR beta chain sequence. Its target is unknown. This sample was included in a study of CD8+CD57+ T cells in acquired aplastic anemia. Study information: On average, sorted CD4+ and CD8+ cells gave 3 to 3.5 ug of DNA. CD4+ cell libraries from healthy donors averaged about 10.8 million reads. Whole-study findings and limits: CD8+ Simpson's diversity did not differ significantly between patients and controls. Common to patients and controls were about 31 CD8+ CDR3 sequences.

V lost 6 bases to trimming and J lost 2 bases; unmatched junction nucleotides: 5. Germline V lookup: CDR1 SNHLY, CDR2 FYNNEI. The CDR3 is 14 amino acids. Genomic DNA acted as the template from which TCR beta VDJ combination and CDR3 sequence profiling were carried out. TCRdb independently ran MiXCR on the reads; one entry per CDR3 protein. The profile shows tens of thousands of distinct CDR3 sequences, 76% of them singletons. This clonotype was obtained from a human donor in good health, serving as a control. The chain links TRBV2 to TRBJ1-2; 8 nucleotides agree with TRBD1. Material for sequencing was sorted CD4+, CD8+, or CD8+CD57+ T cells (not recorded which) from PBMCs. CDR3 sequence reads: CASSRGRWNYGYTF. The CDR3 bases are TGTGCCAGCAGCAGGGGGCGGTGGAACTATGGCTACACCTTC.